The 4 T cell receptor beta chains in this list originate from one sample, sequenced in a study of blood T cell repertoires in COVID-19. The protocol was immunoSEQ multiplex PCR, while the TCRdb copy is restricted to in-frame clones and leaves out a portion. The repertoire has some 220,000 clones, 80% of them found once; the top ten carry 10% to 15%. Sequencing was carried out using peripheral blood. Receptors were obtained from a human donor in a cohort sampled during active COVID-19.

The gene calls are TRBV5-5 and TRBJ1-1; weak D call: TRBD1 (6 bases). Between the trimmed V and J ends, which lost 5 bases and 3 bases, there was a span of 11 bases. The germline gives CDR1 SGHKS, CDR2 YYEKEE (reference sequence). The length of the CDR3 is 13 residues. CDR3 sequence (DNA): TGTGCCAGCAGAACAGGGACCTACACTGAAGCTTTCTTT. Amino acid sequence: CASRTGTYTEAFF.

This clone was detected only a few times. This rearrangement joins TRBV20-1 to TRBJ1-3, with TRBD1 matching 8 bases. Trimming at V came to 3 bases and at J to 0 bases, leaving 19 bases not matched to a gene. CDR3 length equals 20 residues. Per the germline V gene, CDR1 is DFQATT and CDR2 is SNEGSKA (reference sequence). This CDR3 is CSASRFLTGGQAHSGNTIYF. CDR3 bases: TGCAGTGCTAGTCGGTTCTTAACAGGGGGACAGGCCCACTCTGGAAACACCATATATTTT.

The chain combines TRBV5-1 with TRBJ2-5; 7 nucleotides align to TRBD2. Germline V gene lookup returns CDR1 SGHRS and CDR2 YFSETQ. V lost 0 bases, J lost 4 bases, and 6 bases stayed unmatched. The CDR3 totals 15 residues. The CDR3 protein is CASSLGRPGGETQYF. The CDR3 nucleotides are TGCGCCAGCAGCTTGGGGCGTCCGGGAGGAGAGACCCAGTACTTC.

This clone was observed a handful of times. V and J are TRBV24-1 and TRBJ2-1; a possible D gene is TRBD1 (6 bases). Per germline, CDR1 KGHDR and CDR2 SFDVKD. V gave up 5 bases and J gave up 8 bases, with 15 bases separating them. CDR3 length: 14 residues. The CDR3 nucleotides read TGTGCCACCAGTGGGCAGGGGCCCTATGATGAGCAGTTCTTC. This codes for CATSGQGPYDEQFF.